This TCR beta chain was profiled in a study of blood T cell repertoires in COVID-19. Turning to the study itself: Material from acute and convalescent COVID-19 was sourced from the United States, Italy and Spain. T cells, B-cell-depleted T cells, or PBMCs provided the cDNA or gDNA that served as material.

CDR1 is SGHAT, CDR2 FQNNGV, per germline. V was clipped by 5 bases and J by 7 bases; unmatched bases: 10. This CDR3 has 14 amino acids. Original data processing: Scientists estimated how many nucleated cells there were by amplifying reference gene primers. Generated by immunoSEQ multiplex PCR, the TCRdb table keeps only in-frame clones and is missing some. The V and J calls and clone size are taken from that table; D and trimming were inferred from the DNA. In the table there are approximately 90,000 clones, 86% of which are singletons. V is TRBV11-2 and J is TRBJ2-5; TRBD2 matches 7 bases. Sequences were obtained from peripheral blood. The TCR sequence derives from a man older than 75 with active or convalescent COVID-19. The CDR3 coding sequence is TGTGCCAGCAGCCCAGCGGCTAGCGGAGCGACCCAGTACTTC. Amino acid sequence: CASSPAASGATQYF.